This passage covers 6 T cell receptor beta chains from one sample sequenced in a study of CD8 T cells in ankylosing spondylitis (dated by TCRdb to 2017 to 2019). Receptor amplification or capture employed 5' RACE. The instrument was an Illumina HiSeq 2500. The public reads were reanalyzed by TCRdb: fastp trimming at Q25, MiXCR alignment, in-frame beta chains only. Here each entry gathers all rows of one CDR3 protein and keeps the most common genes and DNA. Here the sample has 250,000 or so distinct CDR3 sequences; roughly a quarter occur a single time. More than 0.6% of the sample belongs to the ten largest clones. The sequenced sample consisted of blood, either unsorted or a sorted T cell fraction (not recorded which). The source of these receptors is a male donor with ankylosing spondylitis or in good health (not recorded which).

This clonotype was observed many times. This chain joins TRBV29-1 and TRBJ1-2, with D possibly being TRBD1 (5 bases). Germline V lookup: CDR1 SQVTM, CDR2 ANQGSEA. This CDR3 contains 11 residues. The V gene lost 4 bases and the J gene lost 8 bases, with 11 bases spanning the gap. CDR3 region: CSVGSQGGYTF. In nucleotides, the CDR3 is TGCAGCGTTGGTTCCCAGGGCGGCTACACCTTC.

The chain employs TRBV29-1 and TRBJ2-1; unclear D gene. There are 14 residues in the CDR3. Trimming took 0 bases from V and 10 from J, leaving 16 bases between them. In germline, CDR1 is SQVTM, CDR2 ANQGSEA. DNA for the CDR3: TGCAGCGTTGAAGATCTGGTGGAAAGGCAAGAGCAGTTCTTC. Its protein product is CSVEDLVERQEQFF.

V gene TRBV11-2 combines with J gene TRBJ2-3, with D tentatively TRBD2 (6 bases). V was clipped by 5 bases and J by 6 bases, with 18 bases between them. The length of the CDR3 is 15 residues. Per germline, CDR1 SGHAT and CDR2 FQNNGV. This CDR3 is CASSRGQGGGDTQYF. Written as DNA, the CDR3 is TGTGCCAGCAGCCGGGGCCAGGGAGGAGGGGATACGCAGTATTTT.

This clonotype was seen repeatedly, ten times or more. The chain couples TRBV29-1 to TRBJ1-2, with no clear D. The CDR3 contains 14 residues. Germline V gene data show CDR1 as SQVTM and CDR2 as ANQGSEA. V was clipped by 3 bases and J by 8 bases, with 19 bases between them. The CDR3 region is CSVDRLTGIMGYTF. The CDR3 nucleotides read TGCAGCGTTGATAGGTTGACCGGGATCATGGGCTACACCTTC.

The genes are TRBV20-1 and TRBJ2-7; D is perhaps TRBD2 (5 bases). CDR3 size: 11 residues. Germline assignment: CDR1 DFQATT and CDR2 SNEGSKA (reference sequence). Trimming left V 6 bases short and J 6 bases short, with 12 bases between. CDR3 DNA sequence: TGCAGTGCCGAGCTAGCTTTCGAGCAGTACTTC. This codes for CSAELAFEQYF.

The chain joins TRBV11-2 to TRBJ2-7; 8 bases align to TRBD2. V was pared by 5 bases and J by 5 bases, with 14 bases of the junction left unmatched. In germline, CDR1 is SGHAT, CDR2 FQNNGV. The CDR3 sequence is 16 residues long. CDR3 sequence: CASSPSRVAGKNEQYF. The CDR3 nucleotides read TGTGCCAGCAGCCCCTCGAGAGTAGCGGGGAAGAACGAGCAGTACTTC.